This entry describes one T cell receptor (beta chain). Germline trimming cut 0 bases from V and 7 bases from J; bases unmatched to any gene: 3. Germline assignment: CDR1 SGDLS and CDR2 YYNGEE. The CDR3 is 14 residues long. In Cohort 3, a recovered donor had either two negative PCRs, clearance, or symptom resolution. The method was immunoSEQ multiplex PCR; TCRdb's version includes in-frame clones alone and lacks a portion of them. The sample includes almost 250,000 clones, approximately 90% of them seen just once. The data stem from a study of blood T cell repertoires in COVID-19. Study-wide background: T cells, B-cell-depleted T cells, or PBMCs provided the cDNA or gDNA that served as material.

Material for sequencing was PBMCs or T cells enriched from blood (not recorded which). This sequence was found in a woman aged 25 to 39 who had recovered from COVID-19. The rearrangement links TRBV9 to TRBJ1-4, with 7 positions matching TRBD1. The CDR3 nucleotides are TGTGCCAGCAGCGTAGACAGGGGCGGTGAAAAACTGTTTTTT. It encodes CASSVDRGGEKLFF.